The rows below give T cell receptor beta chains drawn from one sample of a study of T cell responses to AZD1222 COVID-19 vaccine. Profiled with immunoSEQ multiplex PCR; TCRdb holds only in-frame clones, not every one. The table has roughly 200,000 clones, roughly 92% seen once. The material sequenced was peripheral blood, taken 28 days after the second dose of the MenACWY control vaccine. The origin of the receptors is an adult who received the MenACWY meningococcal vaccine as a control. Each CDR3 is given with its conserved first and last residue. Each record gives: V gene, clone size, J gene, D gene, CDR3 DNA, CDR3 protein. The D gene is left open where the match is weak. Not every row has a clone size; where given, it reads once, few, many or a size class.

TRBV12-3/TRBV12-4	NA	TRBJ1-1	NA	TGTGCCAGCTCCCCCTTAACTGAAGCTTTCTTT	CASSPLTEAFF
TRBV28	NA	TRBJ2-3	NA	TGTGCCAGCAGTCGTCCGGGACTCGTAGATACGCAGTATTTT	CASSRPGLVDTQYF
TRBV5-6	NA	TRBJ2-3	TRBD2	TGTGCCAGCAGCTTGGGACTAGCGGGAGCGGGAGATACGCAGTATTTT	CASSLGLAGAGDTQYF
TRBV28	NA	TRBJ2-5	NA	TGTGCCAGCAGTTTAGGGGGACGGCTGGCGGAGACCCAGTACTTC	CASSLGGRLAETQYF
TRBV28	NA	TRBJ1-2	NA	TGTGCCAGCAGTTTATTGTATTGGGGCTACACCTTC	CASSLLYWGYTF
TRBV30	NA	TRBJ2-7	NA	TGTGCCTGGAGTGCCGGAGTGGAGGTATCCTACGAGCAGTACTTC	CAWSAGVEVSYEQYF
TRBV15	NA	TRBJ1-5	NA	TGTGCCACCAAGTTGGATAATAGCAATCAGCCCCAGCATTTT	CATKLDNSNQPQHF
TRBV6-6	NA	TRBJ2-7	NA	TGTGCCAGCAGTCTCAAGGCCTACGAGCAGTACTTC	CASSLKAYEQYF
TRBV6-5	NA	TRBJ1-3	NA	TGTGCCAGCAGTTACGGTTACACCATATATTTT	CASSYGYTIYF
TRBV9	NA	TRBJ2-2	NA	TGTGCCAGCAGCGATCCTTATGGGGGGCGAATCACCGGGGAGCTGTTTTTT	CASSDPYGGRITGELFF
TRBV6-2/TRBV6-3	NA	TRBJ2-7	TRBD2	TGTGCCAGCAGTTTGAGGCTAGCGGGAGCCTACGAGCAGTACTTC	CASSLRLAGAYEQYF
TRBV14	NA	TRBJ2-3	NA	TGTGCCAGCAGTTTCGCGACTAGCACAGATACGCAGTATTTT	CASSFATSTDTQYF
TRBV4-2	NA	TRBJ1-4	NA	TGTGCCAGCAGCCAAGATAGGGGTGGAAAACTGTTTTTT	CASSQDRGGKLFF
TRBV7-9	NA	TRBJ2-7	NA	TGTGCCAGCAGCCCCGGGATTCCACCGCCATACGAGCAGTACTTC	CASSPGIPPPYEQYF
TRBV7-2	NA	TRBJ2-2	NA	TGTGCCAGCAGCCTTAACCCACTGAACACCGGGGAGCTGTTTTTT	CASSLNPLNTGELFF
TRBV9	NA	TRBJ2-5	NA	TGTGCCAGCAGCGTAGATCTTCGGGCAGAGACCCAGTACTTC	CASSVDLRAETQYF
TRBV27	NA	TRBJ1-4	NA	TGTGCCAGCAGTCACAGGCGGGATAATGAAAAACTGTTTTTT	CASSHRRDNEKLFF
TRBV14	NA	TRBJ1-1	NA	NA	CASSWGQGSRFF
TRBV2	NA	TRBJ2-1	TRBD2	TGTGCCAGCAGTCCGGATTATGCGGGAGACAATGAGCAGTTCTTC	CASSPDYAGDNEQFF
TRBV7-2	NA	TRBJ2-3	NA	TGTGCCAGCAGCATAGAATCGAGCACAGATACGCAGTATTTT	CASSIESSTDTQYF
TRBV6-2/TRBV6-3	NA	TRBJ1-1	NA	TGTGCCAGCAGTTACTCCCTGGAGACTGAAGCTTTCTTT	CASSYSLETEAFF
TRBV6-5	once	TRBJ1-1	NA	TGTGCCAGCACCCATTCGGGTCGGGCTTTCTTT	CASTHSGRAFF
TRBV19	NA	TRBJ2-2	TRBD2	TGTGCCAGTAGTATAGGGAGCGGGAAGAGCACCGGGGAGCTGTTTTTT	CASSIGSGKSTGELFF
TRBV6-6	NA	TRBJ1-2	NA	TGTGCCAGCAGTTACTCTGGAGACATCGGCGGCTACACCTTC	CASSYSGDIGGYTF
TRBV28	once	TRBJ1-1	NA	TGTGCCAGCAGTTTACAACAGGGGAACACTGAAGCTTTCTTT	CASSLQQGNTEAFF
TRBV6-5	NA	TRBJ2-5	NA	TGTGCCAGCAGCACAACCCAGGACTACACAGAGACCCAGTACTTC	CASSTTQDYTETQYF
TRBV30	NA	TRBJ2-3	NA	TGTGCCTGGAGTGTGGGAGGAGGGTTTCCAGATACGCAGTATTTT	CAWSVGGGFPDTQYF
TRBV9	NA	TRBJ2-7	NA	TGTGCCAGCAGCGTCCTCCCCGGCTACGAGCAGTACTTC	CASSVLPGYEQYF
TRBV19	NA	TRBJ1-6	NA	TGTGCCAGTACTCCCGGACAGAGAAATAATTCACCCCTCCACTTT	CASTPGQRNNSPLHF
TRBV28	NA	TRBJ2-6	NA	TGTGCCAGCAGTTTATCGTCACCTGGGGCCAACGTCCTGACTTTC	CASSLSSPGANVLTF
TRBV11-3	NA	TRBJ2-1	TRBD2	TGTGCCAGCAGCTTTTCCGGGACGGGAGGGGAGCAGTTCTTC	CASSFSGTGGEQFF
TRBV7-9	NA	TRBJ2-7	NA	TGTGCCAGCAGCCCTCAGGCAGCCGTCTCCTACGAGCAGTACTTC	CASSPQAAVSYEQYF
TRBV11-1	NA	TRBJ2-7	NA	TGTGCCAGCAGCTTCGACAGGCAGAGCTCCTACGAGCAGTACTTC	CASSFDRQSSYEQYF
TRBV7-9	NA	TRBJ1-1	NA	TGTGCCAGCAGCCCCGCCCGGGGGAACACTGAAGCTTTCTTT	CASSPARGNTEAFF
TRBV29-1	NA	TRBJ1-1	NA	TGCAGCGTTGGGGTGCCATGGAACACTGAAGCTTTCTTT	CSVGVPWNTEAFF
TRBV5-1	NA	TRBJ2-3	NA	TGCGCCAGCAGCCCCGGGACGCCGGGCACAGATACGCAGTATTTT	CASSPGTPGTDTQYF
TRBV30	NA	TRBJ1-4	NA	TGTGCCTGGGGCAACTACGAAAAACTGTTTTTT	CAWGNYEKLFF
TRBV19	NA	TRBJ1-1	TRBD1	TGTGCCAGTAGTATATCGGGGACAGGGATTATGGGCACTGAAGCTTTCTTT	CASSISGTGIMGTEAFF
TRBV24-1	NA	TRBJ2-5	NA	TGTGCCACCAGTCAGGAGACCCAGTACTTC	CATSQETQYF
TRBV23-1	NA	TRBJ1-2	NA	TGCGCAAGCAGGTCTTATCGTGCGGTCTATGGCTACACCTTC	CASRSYRAVYGYTF
TRBV6-2/TRBV6-3	NA	TRBJ2-4	NA	TGTGCCAGCAGTTACGCCGGGATGGCCAAAAACATTCAGTACTTC	CASSYAGMAKNIQYF
TRBV7-2	NA	TRBJ2-3	TRBD2	TGTGCCAGCAGCTTATACCCATGGGCTAGCGGGGGCACAGATACGCAGTATTTT	CASSLYPWASGGTDTQYF
TRBV5-4	NA	TRBJ1-4	NA	TGTGCCAGCAGCTTGTACGGTAATGAAAAACTGTTTTTT	CASSLYGNEKLFF
TRBV21-1	NA	TRBJ1-4	NA	TGTGCCAGCAGCAAAGAGGTAGGGGGTGGGGAAAAACTGTTTTTT	CASSKEVGGGEKLFF
TRBV18	NA	TRBJ2-3	NA	TGTGCCAGCTCACCAAGTACCCCGGGGGCAGATACGCAGTATTTT	CASSPSTPGADTQYF
TRBV6-1	NA	TRBJ1-5	NA	TGTGCCAGCAGTGAAGCGCTTCGAGGATCATCGAGGGCTGGTCAGCCCCAGCATTTT	CASSEALRGSSRAGQPQHF
TRBV7-9	NA	TRBJ2-1	TRBD1	TGTGCCAGCAGTCCACGGGACAGGGGGAAGGATGAGCAGTTCTTC	CASSPRDRGKDEQFF
TRBV30	NA	TRBJ1-2	NA	TGTGCCTGGAGTGTTGGAAGTCACTATGGCTACACCTTC	CAWSVGSHYGYTF
TRBV3-1/TRBV3-2	NA	TRBJ1-1	NA	TGTGCCAGCAGCCAAGGCATCCACCAGAACACTGAAGCTTTCTTT	CASSQGIHQNTEAFF
TRBV19	NA	TRBJ1-1	NA	TGTGCCAGTAGTATAGAGGAACGGGGTGAAGCTTTCTTT	CASSIEERGEAFF
TRBV19	NA	TRBJ2-4	NA	TGTGCCAGTAGTACAGTGGGGAAAAACATTCAGTACTTC	CASSTVGKNIQYF
TRBV28	NA	TRBJ1-1	NA	TGTGCCAGCAGTTTAGGACGGAACACTGAAGCTTTCTTT	CASSLGRNTEAFF
TRBV7-2	NA	TRBJ1-5	NA	TGTGCCAGCAGCTTAGACGCCGGGGTCAATCAGCCCCAGCATTTT	CASSLDAGVNQPQHF
TRBV9	NA	TRBJ2-1	TRBD2	TGTGCCAGCAGCGTACAAAGCGGGAGAACATACAATGAGCAGTTCTTC	CASSVQSGRTYNEQFF
TRBV30	NA	TRBJ2-5	TRBD2	TGTGCCTGGACGGGACTAGCGGGAGGGGAAGAGACCCAGTACTTC	CAWTGLAGGEETQYF
TRBV29-1	NA	TRBJ1-1	TRBD1	TGCAGCGTTCAAGGGGTTACGGACAGGGAAGCTTTCTTT	CSVQGVTDREAFF
TRBV2	few	TRBJ2-2	NA	TGTGCCAGCAGGGAGAATCCAGGGGGGACAGTCGGGGAGCTGTTTTTT	CASRENPGGTVGELFF
TRBV10-1	NA	TRBJ2-2	TRBD2	TGCGCCAGCAGTGAGTCCCGGCGACTAGCGGGAGGGGCCGTCACCGGGGAGCTGTTTTTT	CASSESRRLAGGAVTGELFF
TRBV14	once	TRBJ1-2	NA	TGTGCCAGCAGCCAAGGGGGTCGCCGGGGATGGGCTCGAGGCTACACCTTC	CASSQGGRRGWARGYTF
TRBV7-3	few	TRBJ2-3	NA	TGTGCCAGCAGCTTATCGTGGAACACAGATACGCAGTATTTT	CASSLSWNTDTQYF